One sample yielded the 6 T cell receptor beta chains listed below, sequenced in a study of technical replicates of blood from a few donors. The data were produced by immunoSEQ multiplex PCR, yet TCRdb's version contains in-frame clones alone and is incomplete. The profile shows about 89,000 clones, about 94% of them singletons. Source material: T cells isolated from PBMCs. These receptor sequences come from a human donor in good health.

The V and J genes are TRBV6-5 and TRBJ2-2; tentatively, D is TRBD2 (6 bases). Trimming stripped 5 bases from V and 4 bases from J, with 8 bases between. Germline CDR1 MNHEY, CDR2 SVGAGI. The CDR3 length is 13 residues. The CDR3 loop is CASSAGTTGELFF. The CDR3 nucleotides are TGTGCCAGCAGTGCGGGGACCACCGGGGAGCTGTTTTTT.

This chain connects TRBV7-3 to TRBJ1-1, with D unresolved. V lost 0 bases and J lost 4, with 15 bases in between. This CDR3 contains 16 residues. The germline gives CDR1 SGHTA, CDR2 FQGTGA. This chain's CDR3 is CASSLTGRGSGTEAFF. The DNA of the CDR3 is TGTGCCAGCAGCTTAACAGGTCGGGGTTCGGGCACTGAAGCTTTCTTT.

This chain links TRBV9 with TRBJ2-5; 8 nucleotides align to TRBD2. Per the germline V gene, CDR1 is SGDLS and CDR2 is YYNGEE. The J segment lost 1 base and the V segment lost 2 bases, leaving 4 bases of the junction unmatched. The CDR3 is 15 amino acids. CDR3 residues: CASSVGGGTQETQYF. The CDR3 DNA follows: TGTGCCAGCAGCGTCGGCGGGGGGACCCAAGAGACCCAGTACTTC. Filled out from reference TRBV9 and TRBJ2-5, the complete variable domain reads DSGVTQTPKHLITATGQRVTLRCSPRSGDLSVYWYQQSLDQGLQFLIQYYNGEERAKGNILERFSAQQFPDLHSELNLSSLELGDSALYFCASSVGGGTQETQYFGPGTRLLVL.

The chain joins TRBV11-2 to TRBJ1-5; D might be TRBD1 (5 bases). V was shortened by 2 bases and J by 7 bases, with 12 bases between the two germline ends. The CDR3 length is 14 residues. Per the germline V gene, CDR1 is SGHAT and CDR2 is FQNNGV. As DNA, the CDR3 is TGTGCCAGCAGCTTAACCTTTGGGGGGCAGCCCCAGCATTTT. This gives the protein CASSLTFGGQPQHF.

The rearrangement joins TRBV5-1 to TRBJ2-1; 7 bases are a match to TRBD1. V lost 3 bases and J lost 4; bases outside the gene matches: 4. From germline, CDR1 is SGHRS and CDR2 YFSETQ. The CDR3 length is 14 residues. The CDR3 sequence: CASSSGQPYNEQFF. The DNA of the CDR3 is TGCGCCAGCAGCTCGGGACAGCCATACAATGAGCAGTTCTTC.

This chain joins TRBV15 and TRBJ2-7; 9 nucleotides match TRBD2. CDR3 size: 16 residues. Germline-derived CDR1 and CDR2 are LNHNV and YYDKDF (reference sequence). Losses at the gene ends were 0 bases for V and 4 bases for J; bases not matched to a gene: 7. The CDR3: CATSRELAGLVYEQYF. The CDR3 DNA follows: TGTGCCACCAGCAGAGAACTAGCGGGTCTCGTTTACGAGCAGTACTTC.